These T cell receptor beta chains were read from a single sample in a study of CD8 T cells in Susac syndrome. TCRdb reprocessed the immunoSEQ multiplex PCR reads with MiXCR, giving one entry per CDR3 protein. The data show tens of thousands of distinct CDR3 sequences, with about 92% seen just once and around 0.15% held by the top ten. Sample: CD4+ T cells from PBMCs. The receptors come from a human donor with Susac syndrome. CDR3s include the opening cysteine and the closing phenylalanine or tryptophan. A D gene is named only where the DNA matches it firmly. Clone size is not always given. Where it is, it says once, few, many or a class for expanded clones.

v_call	clone_size	d_call	j_call	cdr3_aa	cdr3_nt
TRBV20-1	-	TRBD1	TRBJ2-7	CSARSPGQGDEQYF	TGCAGTGCTAGATCTCCGGGACAGGGCGACGAGCAGTACTTC
TRBV20-1	-	-	TRBJ1-1	CSARVPDTEAFF	TGCAGTGCTAGAGTCCCGGACACTGAAGCTTTCTTT
TRBV4-1	-	TRBD1	TRBJ1-1	CASSQSYSTGPGTEAFF	TGCGCCAGCAGCCAGTCTTATTCGACAGGGCCAGGAACTGAAGCTTTCTTT
TRBV20-1	-	-	TRBJ2-2	CSARDRPNTLNTGELFF	TGCAGTGCTAGAGATCGCCCCAACACGTTGAACACCGGGGAGCTGTTTTTT
TRBV10-3	few	-	TRBJ2-3	CASGTDTQYF	TGTGCCTCGGGGACAGATACGCAGTATTTT
TRBV28	-	TRBD1	TRBJ1-5	CASRGSTGLNQPQHF	TGTGCCAGCAGGGGATCGACAGGGCTCAATCAGCCCCAGCATTTT
TRBV7-2	-	-	TRBJ2-3	CASSIQGGRPDTQYF	TGTGCCAGCAGCATCCAAGGGGGAAGACCAGATACGCAGTATTTT
TRBV20-1	once	-	TRBJ1-4	CSATARGYEEKLFF	TGCAGTGCCACCGCCCGAGGGTACGAGGAAAAACTGTTTTTT
TRBV7-2	-	TRBD2	TRBJ2-5	CASSLVGRGVNQETQYF	TGTGCCAGCAGCTTAGTAGGCCGGGGGGTAAACCAAGAGACCCAGTACTTC
TRBV28	-	-	TRBJ1-2	CASSTPGQALYGYTF	TGTGCCAGCAGTACCCCGGGGCAAGCACTCTATGGCTACACCTTC
TRBV18	-	-	TRBJ1-5	CASSSFGDQPQHF	TGTGCCAGCTCATCATTCGGGGATCAGCCCCAGCATTTT
TRBV2	-	-	TRBJ2-5	CASMPNGATQETQYF	TGTGCCAGCATGCCGAATGGGGCGACCCAAGAGACCCAGTACTTC